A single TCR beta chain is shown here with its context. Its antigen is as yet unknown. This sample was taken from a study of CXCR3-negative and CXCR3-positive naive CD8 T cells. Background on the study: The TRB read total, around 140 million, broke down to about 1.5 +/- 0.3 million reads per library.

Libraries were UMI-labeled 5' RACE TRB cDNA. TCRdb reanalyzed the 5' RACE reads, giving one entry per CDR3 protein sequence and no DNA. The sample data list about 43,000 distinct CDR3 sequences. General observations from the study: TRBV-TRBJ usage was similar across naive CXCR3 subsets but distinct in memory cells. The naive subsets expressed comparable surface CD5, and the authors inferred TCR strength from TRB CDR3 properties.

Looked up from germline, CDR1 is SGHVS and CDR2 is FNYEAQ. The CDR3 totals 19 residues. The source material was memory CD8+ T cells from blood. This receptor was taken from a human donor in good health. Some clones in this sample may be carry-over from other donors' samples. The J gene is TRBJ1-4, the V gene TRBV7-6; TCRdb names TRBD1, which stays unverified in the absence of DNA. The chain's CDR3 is CASSLVPRDRDATNEKLFF. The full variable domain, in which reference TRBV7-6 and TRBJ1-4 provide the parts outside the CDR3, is GAGVSQSPRYKVTKRGQDVALRCDPISGHVSLYWYRQALGQGPEFLTYFNYEAQQDKSGLPNDRFSAERPEGSISTLTIQRTEQRDSAMYRCASSLVPRDRDATNEKLFFGSGTQLSVL.